The 30 T cell receptor beta chains below all came from one sample that was sequenced in a study of shared clonotypes between healthy human individuals. TCRdb's table, derived via immunoSEQ multiplex PCR, lists solely in-frame clones and lacks some. This sample has roughly 2.2 million clones, with 92% found just once. The specimen sequenced was naive CD4+ T cells from PBMCs. Subset reported: CD45RA+ positively selected. These receptors were collected from a man aged 18-30 years in good health. Some clones in this sample may be carry-over from other donors' samples.

This rearrangement joins TRBV7-2 to TRBJ1-2; D possibly corresponds to TRBD1 (5 bases). Germline-derived CDR1 and CDR2 are SGHTA and FQGNSA. The V and J ends lost 1 base and 5 bases respectively, with 14 bases between them. This CDR3 comprises 15 residues. The CDR3 here is CASSLVTGPGYGYTF. The DNA for the CDR3 is TGTGCCAGCAGCTTAGTTACAGGTCCAGGATATGGCTACACCTTC.

The chain uses TRBV15 and TRBJ2-1; 7 nucleotides match TRBD1. Per the germline V gene, CDR1 is LNHNV and CDR2 is YYDKDF (reference sequence). CDR3 size: 17 residues. The junction had 8 bases not matched to a gene; V was cut back by 3 bases and J by 0 bases. The CDR3 loop reads CATSRARGLSSYNEQFF. CDR3 bases: TGTGCCACCAGCAGGGCCAGGGGGTTAAGCTCCTACAATGAGCAGTTCTTC.

The chain joins TRBV7-9 to TRBJ2-5, with D unresolved. Germline values: CDR1 SEHNR, CDR2 FQNEAQ (reference sequence). Trimming took off 2 bases at V and 2 bases at J, with 9 bases between the two ends. The CDR3 sequence is 14 residues long. CDR3 sequence: CASSLKATQETQYF. The CDR3 DNA reads as TGTGCCAGCAGCTTAAAGGCTACACAAGAGACCCAGTACTTC.

CDR3 DNA: TGTGCCAGCAGTCCTAACCAGGGGGGAGAGACCCAGTACTTC. Protein product: CASSPNQGGETQYF. V usage is TRBV2 and J usage is TRBJ2-5; D possibly corresponds to TRBD1 (7 bases). Germline V lookup: CDR1 SNHLY, CDR2 FYNNEI. V lost 5 bases, J lost 4 bases, and 14 bases lay in between. CDR3 size: 14 residues.

The rearrangement links TRBV28 to TRBJ1-5, with a possible D match to TRBD1 (6 bases). CDR3 length equals 19 residues. V was cut by 6 bases and J by 5 bases, with 29 bases left in between. The germline V gene encodes CDR1 MDHEN and CDR2 SYDVKM. CDR3 coding DNA: TGTGCCAGCAGCAAATACCAAACCGGGACAAAAACCCTCCATCAGCCCCAGCATTTT. Its translation: CASSKYQTGTKTLHQPQHF.

With respect to this clone: Distinct nucleotide sequences in the sample also encode this CDR3. V usage is TRBV6-6 and J usage is TRBJ2-7, with TRBD2 matching 8 bases. V lost 5 bases to trimming and J lost 2 bases; unmatched junction nucleotides: 5. Germline V gives CDR1 MNHNY, CDR2 SVGAGI (reference sequence). The CDR3 runs 14 residues. CDR3 loop: CASSRTSGTYEQYF. The CDR3 DNA is TGTGCCAGCAGTCGAACTAGCGGAACCTACGAGCAGTACTTC.

The CDR3 coding sequence is TGTGCCAGTAGGACTAGCGTACACACAGATACGCAGTATTTT. It translates to CASRTSVHTDTQYF. J is TRBJ2-3 and V is TRBV19; 8 bases align to TRBD2. This CDR3 comprises 14 residues. J lost 2 bases, V lost 6 bases, and 4 bases had no gene match. From germline, CDR1 is LNHDA and CDR2 SQIVND (reference sequence).

The V call is TRBV9, the J call TRBJ2-2, with 10 bases lining up with TRBD2. Trimming at V came to 3 bases and at J to 2 bases, leaving 4 bases not matched to a gene. Germline V gene data show CDR1 as SGDLS and CDR2 as YYNGEE. The CDR3 sequence is 16 residues long. CDR3 DNA sequence: TGTGCCAGCAGCGCTAGGACTAGCGGTAACACCGGGGAGCTGTTTTTT. It yields the protein CASSARTSGNTGELFF.

The V call is TRBV11-2, the J call TRBJ2-6, with TRBD1 as a possible D gene (6 bases). The CDR3 sequence is 17 residues long. V lost 5 bases, J lost 2 bases, and 16 bases lay in between. Per the germline V gene, CDR1 is SGHAT and CDR2 is FQNNGV. The CDR3 nucleotides are TGTGCCAGCAGCAACGCAAACCCAGGGGCTGGGGCCAACGTCCTGACTTTC. Its protein product is CASSNANPGAGANVLTF.

V and J are TRBV28 and TRBJ1-5, with D possibly matching TRBD1 (6 bases). The V end was cut by 6 bases, the J end by 5 bases, with 17 bases between. The CDR3 spans 15 residues. Germline V gene lookup returns CDR1 MDHEN and CDR2 SYDVKM. Here the CDR3 reads CASSPPNRVDQPQHF. CDR3 bases: TGTGCCAGCAGCCCCCCTAACAGGGTCGATCAGCCCCAGCATTTT.

The chain recombines TRBV28 with TRBJ1-6; TRBD1 agrees at 7 bases. The V gene end was trimmed by 2 bases and the J gene end by 12 bases; junction bases not matched to a gene: 10. From germline, CDR1 is MDHEN and CDR2 SYDVKM. CDR3 length equals 15 residues. The CDR3 coding sequence is TGTGCCAGCAGTTTAGGGGACAGCTACTCATTACCCCTCCACTTT. Amino acids: CASSLGDSYSLPLHF.

V usage is TRBV6-4 and J usage is TRBJ2-2; 8 bases map to TRBD1. The V segment lost 4 bases and the J segment 3 bases; nucleotides outside the gene matches: 1. The germline gives CDR1 MRHNA, CDR2 SNTAGT. The CDR3 contains 14 residues. As DNA, the CDR3 is TGTGCCAGCAGTGCGACAGGGGACACCGGGGAGCTGTTTTTT. This codes for CASSATGDTGELFF.

The chain recombines TRBV18 with TRBJ2-3; D not resolved. Trimming took 5 bases from V and 2 from J, leaving 8 bases between them. The CDR3 is 13 residues long. Germline loops: CDR1 KGHSH, CDR2 LQKENI. The CDR3 loop reads CASSEDLTDTQYF. CDR3 DNA sequence: TGTGCCAGCTCAGAAGACCTCACAGATACGCAGTATTTT.

V usage is TRBV5-1 and J usage is TRBJ2-7, with D uncertain. The CDR3 spans 14 residues. CDR1 is SGHRS and CDR2 is YFSETQ in the germline V gene. V dropped 7 bases and J dropped 3 bases, with 17 bases sitting between them. This CDR3 is CASSGVGSLYEQYF. CDR3 sequence (DNA): TGCGCCAGCTCTGGGGTGGGGTCGCTCTACGAGCAGTACTTC.

The chain carries TRBV15 and TRBJ2-7; D possibly corresponds to TRBD1 (6 bases). This CDR3 comprises 15 residues. Trimming cost V 2 bases and J 2 bases, with 13 bases left between them. Germline V gene lookup returns CDR1 LNHNV and CDR2 YYDKDF (reference sequence). For the CDR3, the DNA is TGTGCCACCAGCAGATCAGTACGGGACACCTACGAGCAGTACTTC. It encodes CATSRSVRDTYEQYF.

The rearrangement joins TRBV5-1 to TRBJ2-7, with D possibly TRBD2 on 6 matching bases. V was trimmed by 4 bases and J by 3 bases, leaving 20 bases between them. The V gene's germline CDR1 is SGHRS and CDR2 YFSETQ. This CDR3 has 16 residues. The CDR3 DNA follows: TGCGCCAGCAGCCCTCTAGCGTTACGAACGGGCTACGAGCAGTACTTC. Residues: CASSPLALRTGYEQYF.

The chain combines TRBV2 with TRBJ1-4; unclear D gene. CDR3 size: 15 residues. The V end lost 4 bases, the J end lost 0 bases, and 9 bases lay between the germline ends. Germline CDR1 and CDR2: SNHLY and FYNNEI. CDR3 amino acids: CASSGTRATNEKLFF. DNA for the CDR3: TGTGCCAGCAGTGGAACACGTGCAACTAATGAAAAACTGTTTTTT.

This chain links TRBV5-1 with TRBJ1-1, with D maybe TRBD1 (5 bases). Per germline, CDR1 SGHRS and CDR2 YFSETQ. V was clipped by 1 base and J by 1 base, with 11 bases between them. The CDR3 length is 15 residues. The CDR3 region is CASSLRGLENTEAFF. The CDR3 DNA sequence: TGCGCCAGCAGCTTGCGGGGCCTGGAGAACACTGAAGCTTTCTTT.

The chain employs TRBV28 and TRBJ2-7, with D possibly being TRBD1 or TRBD2 (6 bases each). This CDR3 comprises 13 residues. V lost 10 bases and J lost 2, with 15 bases in between. From germline, CDR1 is MDHEN and CDR2 SYDVKM. DNA of the CDR3: TGTGCCACCGCCCCTCGGGGGCCCTACGAGCAGTACTTC. Protein: CATAPRGPYEQYF.

V gene TRBV7-2 combines with J gene TRBJ2-1, with 13 bases lining up with TRBD2. Germline assignment: CDR1 SGHTA and CDR2 FQGNSA. V shed 1 base, J shed 7 bases, and the junction held 4 bases outside the gene matches. The CDR3 loop spans 16 amino acids. The CDR3 region is CASSLVGTSGENEQFF. The CDR3 bases are TGTGCCAGCAGCTTAGTCGGGACTAGCGGGGAAAATGAGCAGTTCTTC.

About this clone: Other DNA sequences in this sample translate to the same CDR3. The chain carries TRBV7-3 and TRBJ2-5; D may correspond to TRBD1 or TRBD2 (5 bases each). The germline gives CDR1 SGHTA, CDR2 FQGTGA. Between the trimmed V and J ends, which lost 3 bases and 4 bases, there was a span of 12 bases. The CDR3 has 14 amino acids. The CDR3 DNA is TGTGCCAGCAGCTTGACGGGGCTTGGAGAGACCCAGTACTTC. It yields the protein CASSLTGLGETQYF.

This sequence joins TRBV6-6 and TRBJ2-1; 11 positions match TRBD2. Trimming at V came to 4 bases and at J to 9 bases, leaving 8 bases not matched to a gene. CDR1 and CDR2 (germline): MNHNY, SVGAGI (reference sequence). The CDR3 extends over 15 amino acids. For the CDR3, the DNA is TGTGCCAGCAGTTTAGCGGGAGGGCCGAAGTTTGAGCAGTTCTTC. Translation gives CASSLAGGPKFEQFF.

Comment on this clone: The sample holds other DNA sequences that translate to the same CDR3. The CDR3 coding sequence is TGTGCCAGCTCACCACGGACTAGCGGGCAAGAGACCCAGTACTTC. Translation: CASSPRTSGQETQYF. This sequence joins TRBV18 and TRBJ2-5, with 11 bases fitting TRBD2. J gave up 2 bases and V 1 base, and 0 bases lay outside the gene matches. Germline V gene sequence: CDR1 KGHSH, CDR2 LQKENI. The CDR3 extends over 15 amino acids.

The rearrangement links TRBV6-5 to TRBJ2-3; 10 positions agree with TRBD2. V trimming: 2 bases; J trimming: 7 bases; junction bases outside the gene matches: 6. The CDR3 extends over 15 amino acids. Germline V CDR1 and CDR2: MNHEY, SVGAGI. CDR3 residues: CASSYTRTSGYTQYF. In DNA, the CDR3 is TGTGCCAGCAGTTACACGCGGACTAGCGGATATACGCAGTATTTT.

Worth noting for this clone: Distinct nucleotide sequences in the sample also encode this CDR3. The rearrangement uses TRBV19 and TRBJ2-2; D unclear. Germline V lookup: CDR1 LNHDA, CDR2 SQIVND (reference sequence). The CDR3 runs to 15 residues. The V gene lost 3 bases and the J gene lost 0 bases, with 8 bases spanning the gap. The CDR3: CASSIGLANTGELFF. CDR3 nucleotide sequence: TGTGCCAGTAGTATTGGGCTAGCGAACACCGGGGAGCTGTTTTTT.

The chain carries TRBV9 and TRBJ1-4, with 9 bases aligning to TRBD1. V shed 4 bases, J shed 7 bases, and the junction held 5 bases outside the gene matches. The length of the CDR3 is 14 residues. The germline V gene has CDR1 SGDLS and CDR2 YYNGEE. The CDR3 loop reads CASSLLGQGEKLFF. Written as DNA, the CDR3 is TGTGCCAGCAGCCTCTTGGGACAGGGTGAAAAACTGTTTTTT.

The genes are TRBV6-1 and TRBJ2-7; weak D call: TRBD2 (7 bases). V lost 2 bases, J lost 4 bases, and 12 bases lay in between. The CDR3 is 14 residues long. The germline V gene has CDR1 MNHNS and CDR2 SASEGT. The CDR3 sequence is CASSERGADYEQYF. The CDR3 DNA is TGTGCCAGCAGTGAACGGGGGGCAGATTACGAGCAGTACTTC.

V gene TRBV12-5 combines with J gene TRBJ2-7, with unresolved D. The length of the CDR3 is 14 residues. Trimming took 1 base from V and 2 from J, leaving 9 bases between them. Germline assignment: CDR1 LGHNT and CDR2 FRNRAP. The DNA of the CDR3 is TGTGCTAGTGGTTTGGAGGCAGGACCCTACGAGCAGTACTTC. This translates into CASGLEAGPYEQYF.

The chain combines TRBV27 with TRBJ2-7; TRBD2 aligns across 10 bases. With 4 bases clipped from V and 3 bases from J, the junction kept 3 bases outside the gene matches. The germline gives CDR1 MNHEY, CDR2 SMNVEV (reference sequence). This CDR3 spans 14 amino acids. In DNA form, the CDR3 reads TGTGCCAGCAGTTCACTAGCGGGACGCTACGAGCAGTACTTC. Protein: CASSSLAGRYEQYF.

V gene TRBV6-6 combines with J gene TRBJ1-1, with D maybe TRBD1 (5 bases). This CDR3 spans 15 amino acids. V dropped 1 base and J dropped 6 bases, with 15 bases sitting between them. Per the germline V gene, CDR1 is MNHNY and CDR2 is SVGAGI (reference sequence). CDR3 in DNA: TGTGCCAGCAGTTACTACGCCCAGGGCGGAGCTGAAGCTTTCTTT. Amino acid sequence: CASSYYAQGGAEAFF.